This TCR beta chain was captured by sequencing in a study of shared clonotypes between healthy human individuals. Study-level results: Read depth was anticipated to influence clonotype sharing among donors. Larger richness was generally estimated for naive than memory subsets.

Germline V lookup: CDR1 SNHLY, CDR2 FYNNEI. The ends were cut back, 8 bases at V and 1 base at J, with 10 bases in the middle. The CDR3 loop spans 13 amino acids. The study enrolled healthy HIV-negative adults without recent acute infections or vaccinations as donors. Assay: immunoSEQ multiplex PCR; the TCRdb copy retains only in-frame clones and omits some. This table holds hundreds of thousands of clones, around 72% found once. As for this clone: Its antigen is not known.

The chain joins TRBV2 to TRBJ2-3; D unclear. Sequenced material: memory CD4+ T cells sorted from blood. Subset specified: CD45RA-negative fraction. The clonotype comes from a woman aged 25 to 45 in good health. In DNA, the CDR3 is TGTGCCAGCCAACCCGGAGGCACAGATACGCAGTATTTT. Translated: CASQPGGTDTQYF.